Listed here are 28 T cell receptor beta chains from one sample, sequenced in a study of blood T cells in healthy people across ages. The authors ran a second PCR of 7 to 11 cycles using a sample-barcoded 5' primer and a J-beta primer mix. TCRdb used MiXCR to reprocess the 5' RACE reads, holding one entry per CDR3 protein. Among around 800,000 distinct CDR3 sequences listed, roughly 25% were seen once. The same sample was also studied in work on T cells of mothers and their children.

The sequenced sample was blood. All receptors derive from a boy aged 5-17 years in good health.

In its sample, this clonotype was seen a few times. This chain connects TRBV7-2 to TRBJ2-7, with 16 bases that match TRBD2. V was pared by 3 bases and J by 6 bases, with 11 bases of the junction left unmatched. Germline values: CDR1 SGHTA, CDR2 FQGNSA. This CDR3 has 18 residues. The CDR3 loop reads CASSFMPGTSGGASEQYF. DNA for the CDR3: TGTGCCAGCAGCTTCATGCCTGGGACTAGCGGGGGGGCAAGCGAGCAGTACTTC.

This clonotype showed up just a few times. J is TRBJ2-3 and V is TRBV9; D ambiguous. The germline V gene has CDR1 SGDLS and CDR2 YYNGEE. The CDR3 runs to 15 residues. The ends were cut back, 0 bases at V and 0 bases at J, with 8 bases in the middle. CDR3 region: CASSVDAFSTDTQYF. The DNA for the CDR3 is TGTGCCAGCAGCGTAGACGCTTTTAGCACAGATACGCAGTATTTT. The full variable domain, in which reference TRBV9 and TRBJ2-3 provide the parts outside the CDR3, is DSGVTQTPKHLITATGQRVTLRCSPRSGDLSVYWYQQSLDQGLQFLIQYYNGEERAKGNILERFSAQQFPDLHSELNLSSLELGDSALYFCASSVDAFSTDTQYFGPGTRLTVL.

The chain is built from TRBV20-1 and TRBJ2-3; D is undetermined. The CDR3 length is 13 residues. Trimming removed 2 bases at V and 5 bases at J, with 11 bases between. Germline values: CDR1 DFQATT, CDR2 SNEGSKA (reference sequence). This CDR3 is CSARMNFEDTQYF. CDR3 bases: TGCAGTGCTAGAATGAATTTCGAAGATACGCAGTATTTT.

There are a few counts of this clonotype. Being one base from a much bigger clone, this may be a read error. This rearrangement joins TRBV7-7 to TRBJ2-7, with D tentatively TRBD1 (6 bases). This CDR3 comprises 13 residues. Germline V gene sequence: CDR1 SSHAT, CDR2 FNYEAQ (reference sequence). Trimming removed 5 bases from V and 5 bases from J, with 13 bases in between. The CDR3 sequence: CASSLTEGDEQYF. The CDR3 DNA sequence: TGTGCCAGCAGCCTCACAGAGGGGGACGAGCAGTACTTC. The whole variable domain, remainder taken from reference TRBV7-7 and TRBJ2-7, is GAGVSQSPRYKVTKRGQDVTLRCDPISSHATLYWYQQALGQGPEFLTYFNYEAQPDKSGLPSDRFSAERPEGSISTLTIQRTEQRDSAMYRCASSLTEGDEQYFGPGTRLTVT.

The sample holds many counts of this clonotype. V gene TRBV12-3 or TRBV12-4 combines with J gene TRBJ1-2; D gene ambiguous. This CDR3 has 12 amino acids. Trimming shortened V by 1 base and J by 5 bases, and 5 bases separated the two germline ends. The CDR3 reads CASSLGLYGYTF. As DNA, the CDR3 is TGTGCCAGCAGTTTAGGGCTATATGGCTACACCTTC.

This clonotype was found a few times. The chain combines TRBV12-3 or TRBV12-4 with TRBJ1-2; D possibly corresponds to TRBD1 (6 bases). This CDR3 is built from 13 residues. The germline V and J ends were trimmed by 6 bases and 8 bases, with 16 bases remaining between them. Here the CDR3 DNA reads TGTGCCAGCAGAGTCACGGGGGGCTCGGGCTACACCTTC. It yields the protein CASRVTGGSGYTF.

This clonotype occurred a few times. This chain's CDR3 is CASSLDKRGTEAFF. The CDR3 nucleotides are TGCGCCAGCAGCTTGGACAAAAGGGGGACTGAAGCTTTCTTT. This rearrangement joins TRBV5-1 to TRBJ1-1; D possibly corresponds to TRBD1 (6 bases). Germline V gene data show CDR1 as SGHRS and CDR2 as YFSETQ. V lost 0 bases to trimming and J lost 5 bases, with 11 bases between them. The CDR3 is 14 residues long.

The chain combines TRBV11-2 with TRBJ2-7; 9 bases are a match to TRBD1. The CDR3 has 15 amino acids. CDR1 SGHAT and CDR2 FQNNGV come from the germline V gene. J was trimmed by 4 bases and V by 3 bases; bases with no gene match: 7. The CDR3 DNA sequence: TGTGCCAGCAGCTTGAACAGGGGGCATCTGTACGAGCAGTACTTC. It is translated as CASSLNRGHLYEQYF.

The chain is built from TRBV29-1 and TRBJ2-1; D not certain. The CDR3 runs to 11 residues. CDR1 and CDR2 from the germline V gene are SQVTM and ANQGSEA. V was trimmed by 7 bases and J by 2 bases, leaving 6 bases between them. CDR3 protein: CSARAYNEQFF. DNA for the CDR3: TGCAGCGCCCGGGCCTACAATGAGCAGTTCTTC.

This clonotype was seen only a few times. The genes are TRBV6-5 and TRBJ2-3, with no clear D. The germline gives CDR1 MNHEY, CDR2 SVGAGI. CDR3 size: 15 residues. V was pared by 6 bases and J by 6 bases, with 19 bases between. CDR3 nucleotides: TGTGCCAGCAGCCCCCGGATTACCCAGGTGGATACGCAGTATTTT. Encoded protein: CASSPRITQVDTQYF.

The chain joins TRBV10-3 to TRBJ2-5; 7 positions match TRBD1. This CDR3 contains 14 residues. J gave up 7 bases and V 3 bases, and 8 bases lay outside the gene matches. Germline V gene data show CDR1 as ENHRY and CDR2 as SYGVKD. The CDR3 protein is CAISEYRDRGTQYF. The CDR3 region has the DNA TGTGCCATCAGTGAATATAGGGACAGAGGGACCCAGTACTTC.

The DNA for the CDR3 is TGCGCCAGCAGGAGGTATGAGCAGTTCTTC. As protein: CASRRYEQFF. V usage is TRBV5-1 and J usage is TRBJ2-1; D is unresolved. Trimming removed 5 bases from V and 8 bases from J, with 5 bases in between. Germline lookup yields CDR1 SGHRS and CDR2 YFSETQ. This CDR3 comprises 10 residues.

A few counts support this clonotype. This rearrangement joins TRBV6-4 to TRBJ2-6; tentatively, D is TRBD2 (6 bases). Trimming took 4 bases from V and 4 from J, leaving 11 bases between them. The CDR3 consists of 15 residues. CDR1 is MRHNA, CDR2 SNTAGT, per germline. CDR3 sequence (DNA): TGTGCCAGCAGTGCGGGAGAACCCGGGGCCAACGTCCTGACTTTC. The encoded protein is CASSAGEPGANVLTF.

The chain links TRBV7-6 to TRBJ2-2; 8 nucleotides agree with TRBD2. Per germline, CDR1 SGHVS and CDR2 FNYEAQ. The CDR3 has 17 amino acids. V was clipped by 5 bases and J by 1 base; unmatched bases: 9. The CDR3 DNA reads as TGTGCCAGCAGCGGTTCCCTTGCGGGGGGGAACACCGGGGAGCTGTTTTTT. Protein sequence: CASSGSLAGGNTGELFF.

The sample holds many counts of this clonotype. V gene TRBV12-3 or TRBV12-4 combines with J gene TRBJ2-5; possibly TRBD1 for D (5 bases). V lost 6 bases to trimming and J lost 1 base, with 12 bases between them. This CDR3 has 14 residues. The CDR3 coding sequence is TGTGCCAGCAGCATACAGGAGACCCAAGAGACCCAGTACTTC. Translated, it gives CASSIQETQETQYF.

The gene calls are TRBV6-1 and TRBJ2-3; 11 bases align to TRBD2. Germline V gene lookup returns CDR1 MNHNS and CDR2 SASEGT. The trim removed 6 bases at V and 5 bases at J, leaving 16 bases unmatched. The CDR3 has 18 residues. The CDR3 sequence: CASSWGKLAGAPGDTQYF. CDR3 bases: TGTGCCAGCAGCTGGGGTAAACTAGCGGGGGCACCCGGAGATACGCAGTATTTT.

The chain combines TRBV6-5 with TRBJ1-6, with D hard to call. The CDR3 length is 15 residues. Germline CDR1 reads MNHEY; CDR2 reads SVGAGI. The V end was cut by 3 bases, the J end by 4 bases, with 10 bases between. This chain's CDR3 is CASSYSRSYNSPLHF. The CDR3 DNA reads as TGTGCCAGCAGTTATAGTCGGTCGTATAATTCACCCCTCCACTTT.

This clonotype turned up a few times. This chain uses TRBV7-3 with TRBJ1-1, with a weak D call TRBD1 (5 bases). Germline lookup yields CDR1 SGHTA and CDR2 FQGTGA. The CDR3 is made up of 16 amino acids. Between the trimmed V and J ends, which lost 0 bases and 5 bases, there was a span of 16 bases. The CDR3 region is CASSLTIPGGGTEAFF. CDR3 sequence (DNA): TGTGCCAGCAGCTTAACCATACCAGGTGGGGGAACTGAAGCTTTCTTT.

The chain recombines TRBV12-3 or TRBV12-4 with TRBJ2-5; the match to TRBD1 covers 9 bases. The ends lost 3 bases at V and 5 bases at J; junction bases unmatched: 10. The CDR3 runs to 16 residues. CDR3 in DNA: TGTGCCAGCAGTTTTAATATGGACAGGGGTAGGGAGACCCAGTACTTC. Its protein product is CASSFNMDRGRETQYF.

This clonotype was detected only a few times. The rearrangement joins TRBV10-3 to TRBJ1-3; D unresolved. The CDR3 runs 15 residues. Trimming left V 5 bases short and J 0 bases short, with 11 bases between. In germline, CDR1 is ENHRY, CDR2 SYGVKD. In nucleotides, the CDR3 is TGTGCCATCAGTACGGGCCGCGCCTCTGGAAACACCATATATTTT. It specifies CAISTGRASGNTIYF.

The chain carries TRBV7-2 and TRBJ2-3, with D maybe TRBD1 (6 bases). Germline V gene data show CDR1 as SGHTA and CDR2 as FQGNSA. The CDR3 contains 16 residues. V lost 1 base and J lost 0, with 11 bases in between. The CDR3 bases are TGTGCCAGCAGCTTAGACAGGGATTCTAGCACAGATACGCAGTATTTT. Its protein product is CASSLDRDSSTDTQYF.

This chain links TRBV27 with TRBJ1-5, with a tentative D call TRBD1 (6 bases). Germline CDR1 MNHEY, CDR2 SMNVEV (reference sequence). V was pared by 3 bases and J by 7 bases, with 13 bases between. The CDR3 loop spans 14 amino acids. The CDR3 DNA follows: TGTGCCAGCAGTTTCAATCTGGGACACCAGCCCCAGCATTTT. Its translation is CASSFNLGHQPQHF.

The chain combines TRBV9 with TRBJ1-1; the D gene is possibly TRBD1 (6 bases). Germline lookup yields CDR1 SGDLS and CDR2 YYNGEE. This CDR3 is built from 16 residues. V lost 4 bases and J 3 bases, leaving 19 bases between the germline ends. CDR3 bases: TGTGCCAGCAGCCCCGGGACACTCCGAGGGGACACTGAAGCTTTCTTT. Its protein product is CASSPGTLRGDTEAFF.

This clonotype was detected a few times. Here the CDR3 DNA reads TGTGCCAGCAGTCGGGACAGGGGGCTTGGAAACACCATATATTTT. Translation: CASSRDRGLGNTIYF. The chain is built from TRBV28 and TRBJ1-3; TRBD1 matches at 12 bases. J gave up 3 bases and V 5 bases, and 2 bases lay outside the gene matches. This CDR3 is built from 15 residues. CDR1 MDHEN and CDR2 SYDVKM come from the germline V gene.

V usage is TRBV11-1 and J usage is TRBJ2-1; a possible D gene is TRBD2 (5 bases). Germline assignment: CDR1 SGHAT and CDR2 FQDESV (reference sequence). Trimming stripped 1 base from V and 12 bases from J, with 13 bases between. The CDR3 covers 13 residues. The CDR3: CASSLDGIGGQFF. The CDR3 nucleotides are TGTGCCAGCAGCTTAGATGGGATCGGAGGGCAGTTCTTC.

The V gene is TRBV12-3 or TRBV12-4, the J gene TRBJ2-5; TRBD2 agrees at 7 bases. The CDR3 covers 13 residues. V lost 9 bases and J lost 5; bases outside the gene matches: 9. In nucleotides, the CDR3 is TGTGCCAGGACCCTGGGAGGGCGTGAGACCCAGTACTTC. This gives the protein CARTLGGRETQYF.

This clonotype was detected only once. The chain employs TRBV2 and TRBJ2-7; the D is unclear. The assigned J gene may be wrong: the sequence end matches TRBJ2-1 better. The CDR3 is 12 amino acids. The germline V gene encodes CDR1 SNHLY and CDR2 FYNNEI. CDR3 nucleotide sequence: TGTGCCATCTACCCGGTGAGGAATGAGCAGTTCTTC. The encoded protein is CAIYPVRNEQFF.

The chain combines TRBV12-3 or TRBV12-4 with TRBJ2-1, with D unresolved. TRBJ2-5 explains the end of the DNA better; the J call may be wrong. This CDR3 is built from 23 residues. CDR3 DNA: TGTGCCAGCAGTTTGCACGATTCTCCGGGTATGGATCGTCGGGTCCGGATTGAAGAGACCCAGTACTTC. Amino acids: CASSLHDSPGMDRRVRIEETQYF.